This TCR beta chain is from a study of T cell changes during pregnancy in multiple sclerosis. The CDR3 covers 12 residues. Trimming took 0 bases from V and 15 from J, leaving 13 bases between them. Germline V gene data show CDR1 as SGHRS and CDR2 as YFSETQ. Profiled with immunoSEQ multiplex PCR; TCRdb holds only in-frame clones, not every one. This sample has roughly 61,000 clones, with about 94% found just once. The clonotype comes from a female donor with multiple sclerosis, enrolled in a pregnancy study. V gene TRBV5-1 combines with J gene TRBJ2-1; maybe TRBD2 (6 bases). The sequencing used CD8+ T cells from peripheral blood mononuclear cells, collected after pregnancy. The CDR3 here is CASSLGLEVRFF. CDR3 DNA: TGCGCCAGCAGCTTGGGACTAGAGGTCAGGTTCTTC.